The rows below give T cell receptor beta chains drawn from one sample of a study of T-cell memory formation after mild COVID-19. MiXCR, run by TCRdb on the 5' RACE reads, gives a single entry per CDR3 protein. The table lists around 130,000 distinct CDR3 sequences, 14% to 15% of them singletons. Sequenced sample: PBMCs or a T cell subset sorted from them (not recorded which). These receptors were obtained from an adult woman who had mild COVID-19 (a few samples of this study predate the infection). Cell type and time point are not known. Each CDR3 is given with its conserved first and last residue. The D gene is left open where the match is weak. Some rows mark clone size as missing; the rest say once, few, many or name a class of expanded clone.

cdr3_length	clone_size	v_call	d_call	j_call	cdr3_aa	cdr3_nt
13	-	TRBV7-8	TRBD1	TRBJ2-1	CASSQGANNEQFF	TGTGCCAGCAGCCAGGGGGCGAACAATGAGCAGTTCTTC
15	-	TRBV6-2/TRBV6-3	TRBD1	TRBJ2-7	CASSLGGQAGNEQYF	TGTGCCAGCAGCCTCGGGGGACAGGCGGGAAACGAGCAGTACTTC
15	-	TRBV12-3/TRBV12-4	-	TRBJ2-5	CASSLLGQGQETQYF	TGTGCCAGCAGTTTATTGGGTCAGGGGCAAGAGACACAGTACTTC
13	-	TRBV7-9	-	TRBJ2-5	CASSLVNQETQYF	TGTGCCAGCAGCTTAGTCAATCAAGAGACCCAGTACTTC
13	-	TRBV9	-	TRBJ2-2	CASSHYGTGELFF	TGTGCCAGCAGCCACTACGGCACCGGGGAGCTGTTTTTT
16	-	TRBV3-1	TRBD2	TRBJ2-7	CASSQDRLAGIYEQYF	TGTGCCAGCAGCCAAGACAGACTAGCGGGAATTTACGAGCAGTACTTC
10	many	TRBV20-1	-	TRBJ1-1	CSARYGVAFF	TGCAGTGCTAGATATGGTGTAGCTTTCTTT
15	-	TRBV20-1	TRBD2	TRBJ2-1	CSARPLAGGLNEQFF	TGCAGTGCTAGACCACTAGCGGGGGGGCTAAATGAGCAGTTCTTC
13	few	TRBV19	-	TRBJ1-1	CASTIGTNTEAFF	TGTGCCAGTACCATAGGCACGAACACTGAAGCTTTCTTT
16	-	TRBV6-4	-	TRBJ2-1	CASSDSVLSSYNEQFF	TGTGCCAGCAGTGACTCAGTCCTAAGCTCCTACAATGAGCAGTTCTTC
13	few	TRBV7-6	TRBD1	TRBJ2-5	CASSWDRQETQYF	TGTGCCAGCAGTTGGGACAGACAAGAGACCCAGTACTTC
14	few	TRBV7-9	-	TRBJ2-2	CASSGSGGIGELFF	TGTGCCAGCAGCGGCAGTGGAGGTATCGGGGAGCTGTTTTTT
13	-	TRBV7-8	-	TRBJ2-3	CASSLVLADTQYF	TGTGCCAGCAGCTTAGTCCTAGCAGATACGCAGTATTTT
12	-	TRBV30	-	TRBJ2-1	CAWSDTGNEQFF	TGTGCCTGGAGTGACACAGGGAATGAGCAGTTCTTC
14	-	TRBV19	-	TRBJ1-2	CVAEVRLYNYGYTF	TGTGTTGCCGAGGTTCGGCTGTATAACTATGGCTACACCTTC
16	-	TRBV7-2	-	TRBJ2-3	CASSLGQGPSTDTQYF	TGTGCCAGCAGCTTAGGGCAGGGGCCGAGCACAGATACGCAGTATTTT
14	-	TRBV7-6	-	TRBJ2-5	CASSLLGIQETQYF	TGTGCCAGCAGCTTACTCGGGATCCAAGAGACCCAGTACTTC
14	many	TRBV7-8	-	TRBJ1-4	CASKRTASNEKLFF	TGTGCCAGCAAGAGGACAGCCTCTAATGAAAAACTGTTTTTT
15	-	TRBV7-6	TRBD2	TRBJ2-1	CASSGTSGSFNEQFF	TGTGCCAGCAGCGGAACTAGCGGGAGTTTCAATGAGCAGTTCTTC
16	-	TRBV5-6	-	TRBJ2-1	CASSLDWGGTHNEQFF	TGTGCCAGCAGCTTGGACTGGGGCGGGACCCACAATGAGCAGTTCTTC
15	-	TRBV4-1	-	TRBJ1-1	CASSLIQSGRPEAFF	TGCGCCAGCAGCCTTATTCAATCAGGGCGCCCTGAAGCTTTCTTT
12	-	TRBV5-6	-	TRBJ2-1	CASSLEISEQFF	TGTGCCAGCAGCCTCGAGATAAGTGAGCAGTTCTTC
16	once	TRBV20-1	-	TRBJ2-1	CSASALVESSYNEQFF	TGCAGTGCTTCTGCCCTAGTGGAGAGCTCCTACAATGAGCAGTTCTTC
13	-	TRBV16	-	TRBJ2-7	CASSQSGAYEQYF	TGTGCCAGCAGCCAATCAGGGGCCTACGAGCAGTACTTC
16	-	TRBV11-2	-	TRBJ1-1	CASSPSPQPFNTEAFF	TGTGCCAGCAGCCCATCCCCTCAACCATTTAACACTGAAGCTTTCTTT
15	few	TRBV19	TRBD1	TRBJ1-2	CATRQGRGTGDGYTF	TGTGCCACCAGGCAGGGGCGCGGGACAGGGGACGGCTACACCTTC
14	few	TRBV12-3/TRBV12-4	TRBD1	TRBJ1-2	CASSSGQVVNGYTF	TGTGCCAGCAGTTCGGGACAGGTGGTAAATGGCTACACCTTC
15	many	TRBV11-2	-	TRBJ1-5	CASSRSGPGNQPQHF	TGTGCCAGCAGCCGCTCGGGGCCCGGGAATCAGCCCCAGCATTTT
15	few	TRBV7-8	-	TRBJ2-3	CASSLAGGNTDTQYF	TGTGCCAGCAGCTTAGCGGGGGGAAACACAGATACGCAGTATTTT
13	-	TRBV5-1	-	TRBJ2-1	CASSFTSVHEQFF	TGCGCCAGCAGCTTTACGAGTGTCCATGAGCAGTTCTTC
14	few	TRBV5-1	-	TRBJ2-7	CASSLVPSSYEQYF	TGCGCCAGCAGCTTGGTTCCATCCTCCTACGAGCAGTACTTC
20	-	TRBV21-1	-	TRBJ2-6	CASNPKSSGHDPSGANVLTF	TGTGCCAGCAACCCAAAATCTTCGGGCCATGACCCCTCTGGGGCCAACGTCCTGACTTTC
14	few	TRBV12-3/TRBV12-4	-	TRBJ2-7	CASSFGGTHYEQYF	TGTGCCAGCAGTTTTGGGGGGACTCACTACGAGCAGTACTTC
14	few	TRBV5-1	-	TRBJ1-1	CASSLLNRGTEAFF	TGCGCCAGCAGCTTGTTAAATAGGGGCACTGAAGCTTTCTTT
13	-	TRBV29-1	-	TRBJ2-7	CSVELTASYEQYF	TGCAGCGTGGAGTTGACAGCCTCCTACGAGCAGTACTTC
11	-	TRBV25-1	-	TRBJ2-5	CASLAGETQYF	TGTGCCAGCCTAGCTGGAGAGACCCAGTACTTC
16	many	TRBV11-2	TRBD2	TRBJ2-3	CASSIDTSGDTDTQYF	TGTGCCAGCAGCATAGATACTAGCGGGGACACAGATACGCAGTATTTT
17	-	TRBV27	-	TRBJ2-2	CASSLDTSFANTGELFF	TGTGCCAGCAGTTTAGACACATCGTTCGCGAACACCGGGGAGCTGTTTTTT
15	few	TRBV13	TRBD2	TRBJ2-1	CASSFGRGGYNEQFF	TGTGCCAGCAGCTTTGGGCGGGGGGGCTACAATGAGCAGTTCTTC
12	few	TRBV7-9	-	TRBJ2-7	CASRTDGYEQYF	TGTGCCAGCAGAACAGACGGTTACGAGCAGTACTTC
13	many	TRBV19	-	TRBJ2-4	CASSLLSGNIQYF	TGTGCCAGTAGTTTACTTTCGGGGAACATTCAGTACTTC
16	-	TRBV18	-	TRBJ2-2	CASSPREESNTGELFF	TGTGCCAGCTCACCACGGGAGGAATCGAACACCGGGGAGCTGTTTTTT
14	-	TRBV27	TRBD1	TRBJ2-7	CASSARQGSNEQYF	TGTGCCAGCAGTGCCCGACAGGGATCCAACGAGCAGTACTTC
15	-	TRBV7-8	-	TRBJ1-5	CASSLGRGTNQPQHF	TGTGCCAGCAGCTTAGGGAGGGGTACGAATCAGCCCCAGCATTTT
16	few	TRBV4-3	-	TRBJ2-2	CASSQDSFSYAGELFF	TGCGCCAGCAGCCAAGACTCGTTTTCATACGCCGGGGAGCTGTTTTTT
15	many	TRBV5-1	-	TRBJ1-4	CASSLLGQPVEKLFF	TGCGCCAGCAGCTTGCTTGGACAGCCAGTTGAAAAACTGTTTTTT
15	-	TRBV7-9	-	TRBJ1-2	CASSLNAVGPDGYTF	TGTGCCAGCAGCTTAAATGCGGTGGGCCCCGATGGCTACACCTTC
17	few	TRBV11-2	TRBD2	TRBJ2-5	CASSIGTSGGYQETQYF	TGTGCCAGCAGCATAGGGACTAGCGGGGGGTACCAAGAGACCCAGTACTTC
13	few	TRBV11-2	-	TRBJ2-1	CASSLGTAFEQFF	TGTGCCAGCAGCTTAGGGACAGCATTTGAGCAGTTCTTC